One sample yielded the 5 T cell receptor beta chains listed below, sequenced in a study. TCRdb used MiXCR to reprocess the 5' RACE reads, holding one entry per CDR3 protein. The sample lists roughly 5,400 distinct CDR3 sequences; 40% to 60% were seen once. The sample consisted of memory CD4+ T cells sorted from blood. Documented subset: memory CD4+ T cells, CD4+CD45RO+CD25-. The receptors originated from a female donor with breast cancer.

The rearrangement links TRBV7-2 to TRBJ2-1; 9 nucleotides match TRBD2. Germline CDR1 SGHTA, CDR2 FQGNSA. This CDR3 has 16 residues. After removal of 4 bases from V and 7 bases from J, the junction contained 11 bases not matched to a gene. In DNA form, the CDR3 reads TGTGCCAGCAGCTCAAGATGGAGCGGGAGGAAAAATGAGCAGTTCTTC. It yields the protein CASSSRWSGRKNEQFF. Together with reference TRBV7-2 and TRBJ2-1, the CDR3 gives the full variable domain: GAGVSQSPSNKVTEKGKDVELRCDPISGHTALYWYRQSLGQGLEFLIYFQGNSAPDKSGLPSDRFSAERTGGSVSTLTIQRTQQEDSAVYLCASSSRWSGRKNEQFFGPGTRLTVL.

This clonotype was counted a few times. One end of the junction fails to match germline, which may point to a read error. The chain links TRBV7-7 to TRBJ2-7; 7 nucleotides line up with TRBD1. Germline CDR1 reads SSHAT; CDR2 reads FNYEAQ (reference sequence). The CDR3 sequence is 15 residues long. As DNA, the CDR3 is TGTGCTAGCAGCTTAGCACCGGGACAGAACTACGAGCAGTACTTC. It translates to CASSLAPGQNYEQYF.

The rearrangement uses TRBV20-1 and TRBJ2-3; 9 bases are shared with TRBD1. Per the germline V gene, CDR1 is DFQATT and CDR2 is SNEGSKA (reference sequence). CDR3 length: 13 amino acids. V lost 5 bases, J lost 7 bases, and 7 bases stayed unmatched. CDR3 in amino acids: CSAPSDRGNTQYF. CDR3 in DNA: TGCAGTGCTCCGTCGGACAGGGGTAATACGCAGTATTTT.

V is TRBV30 and J is TRBJ1-2; no clear D gene. Trimming pared 1 base from V and 4 bases from J, leaving 10 bases between. The CDR3 totals 13 residues. CDR1 GTSNPN and CDR2 SVGIG come from the germline V gene (reference sequence). The CDR3 is CAWSERLRYGYTF. CDR3 sequence (DNA): TGTGCCTGGAGTGAGAGATTACGCTATGGCTACACCTTC.

The chain uses TRBV20-1 and TRBJ2-5; D assignment may be TRBD1 or TRBD2 (5 bases each). The CDR3 has 15 amino acids. V was pared by 3 bases and J by 5 bases, with 19 bases between. CDR1 DFQATT and CDR2 SNEGSKA come from the germline V gene (reference sequence). The CDR3 DNA reads TGCAGTGCTAGGGGGGATCCGGGACCCACGGAGACCCAGTACTTC. It specifies CSARGDPGPTETQYF.